A single sample gave rise to the 6 T cell receptor beta chains below, sequenced in a study of blood T cell repertoires in COVID-19. This table comes from immunoSEQ multiplex PCR, and its TCRdb copy is limited to in-frame clones, with some not included. The profile covers 150,000 or so clones, with roughly 78% appearing a single time and 1.5% to 2% taken by the ten largest. The specimen sequenced was peripheral blood. These receptors were taken from a man older than 75 with acute or convalescent COVID-19.

The chain joins TRBV6-6 to TRBJ1-6, with 10 bases matching TRBD1. V shed 6 bases and J 10 bases; nucleotides not matched to a gene: 9. Germline lookup yields CDR1 MNHNY and CDR2 SVGAGI (reference sequence). The CDR3 extends over 15 amino acids. The CDR3 here is CASSPTGQGQSPLHF. The CDR3 region has the DNA TGTGCCAGCAGCCCGACGGGACAGGGGCAATCACCCCTCCACTTT.

The J gene is TRBJ1-1, the V gene TRBV2; 9 positions match TRBD1. The CDR3 is made up of 13 amino acids. The V segment lost 7 bases and the J segment 10 bases; nucleotides outside the gene matches: 10. CDR1 SNHLY and CDR2 FYNNEI come from the germline V gene. The CDR3 is CASTIQGARVAFF. The CDR3 DNA is TGTGCCAGCACCATACAGGGGGCTCGGGTAGCTTTCTTT.

This chain joins TRBV15 and TRBJ1-1; no clear D gene. Germline loops: CDR1 LNHNV, CDR2 YYDKDF (reference sequence). Trimming removed 7 bases at V and 1 base at J, with 10 bases between. This CDR3 has 13 amino acids. The CDR3 DNA reads TGTGCCACCACCCTTTATCCGAACACTGAAGCTTTCTTT. It specifies CATTLYPNTEAFF.

The chain uses TRBV28 and TRBJ2-2; no clear D gene. This CDR3 region has 15 residues. V lost 4 bases and J 6 bases, leaving 15 bases between the germline ends. Germline V gene lookup returns CDR1 MDHEN and CDR2 SYDVKM. CDR3 DNA sequence: TGTGCCAGCAGTTCCCCTATTAAGTTCCCCGGGGAGCTGTTTTTT. This encodes CASSSPIKFPGELFF. Together with reference TRBV28 and TRBJ2-2, the CDR3 gives the full variable domain: DVKVTQSSRYLVKRTGEKVFLECVQDMDHENMFWYRQDPGLGLRLIYFSYDVKMKEKGDIPEGYSVSREKKERFSLILESASTNQTSMYLCASSSPIKFPGELFFGEGSRLTVL.

This clone was counted once. Other DNA sequences within the sample encode an identical CDR3. The V and J genes are TRBV18 and TRBJ1-1, with D possibly matching TRBD1 (6 bases). V was shortened by 3 bases and J by 1 base, with 12 bases between the two germline ends. The germline gives CDR1 KGHSH, CDR2 LQKENI. This CDR3 is built from 15 residues. The CDR3 nucleotides are TGTGCCAGCTCACCGGGGGCAGGAGCGAACACTGAAGCTTTCTTT. Its translation: CASSPGAGANTEAFF.

This clone was counted a single time. The CDR3 loop is CASSLDREHGYTF. The CDR3 region has the DNA TGTGCCAGCAGCCTCGACAGGGAACATGGCTACACCTTC. This chain links TRBV7-2 with TRBJ1-2; 7 bases are a match to TRBD1. Germline lookup yields CDR1 SGHTA and CDR2 FQGNSA. V shed 5 bases and J 6 bases; nucleotides not matched to a gene: 6. The CDR3 has 13 amino acids.